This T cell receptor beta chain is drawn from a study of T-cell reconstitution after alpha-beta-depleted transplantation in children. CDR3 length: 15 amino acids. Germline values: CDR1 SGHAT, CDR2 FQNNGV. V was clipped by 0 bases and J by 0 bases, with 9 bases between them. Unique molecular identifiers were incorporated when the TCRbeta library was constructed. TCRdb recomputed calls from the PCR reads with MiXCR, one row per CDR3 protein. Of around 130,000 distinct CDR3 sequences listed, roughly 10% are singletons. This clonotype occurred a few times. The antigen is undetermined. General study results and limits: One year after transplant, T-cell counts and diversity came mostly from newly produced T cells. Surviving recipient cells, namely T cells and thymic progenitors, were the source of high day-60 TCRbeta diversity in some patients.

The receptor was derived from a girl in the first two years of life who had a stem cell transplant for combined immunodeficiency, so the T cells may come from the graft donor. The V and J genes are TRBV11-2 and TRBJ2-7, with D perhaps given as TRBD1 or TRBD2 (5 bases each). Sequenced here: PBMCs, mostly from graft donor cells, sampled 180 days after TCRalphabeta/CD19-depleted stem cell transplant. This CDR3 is CASSLEAGSSYEQYF. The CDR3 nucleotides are TGTGCCAGCAGCTTAGAGGCAGGGAGCTCCTACGAGCAGTACTTC. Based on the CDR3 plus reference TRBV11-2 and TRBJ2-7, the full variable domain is EAGVAQSPRYKIIEKRQSVAFWCNPISGHATLYWYQQILGQGPKLLIQFQNNGVVDDSQLPKDRFSAERLKGVDSTLKIQPAKLEDSAVYLCASSLEAGSSYEQYFGPGTRLTVT.